The 18 T cell receptor beta chains listed next were all sequenced from one sample in a study of blood T cell repertoires in COVID-19. This table comes from immunoSEQ multiplex PCR, and its TCRdb copy is limited to in-frame clones, with some not included. Of 60,000 or so clones in the sample, about 80% are singletons; the top ten hold roughly 3.5%. Sequenced input: peripheral blood. The receptors shown here come from a man in his 60s with acute or convalescent COVID-19.

The chain combines TRBV18 with TRBJ1-3; 8 positions match TRBD1. The V gene's germline CDR1 is KGHSH and CDR2 LQKENI. Unmatched junction bases numbered 14, after V lost 2 bases and J lost 5 bases. This CDR3 region has 18 residues. The chain's CDR3 is CASSPSPGTGPRRNTIYF. In DNA form, the CDR3 reads TGTGCCAGCTCACCATCCCCCGGGACAGGCCCTAGAAGAAACACCATATATTTT.

This CDR3 is CASSRTGYEQYF. CDR3 sequence (DNA): TGTGCCAGCAGCCGGACAGGGTACGAGCAGTACTTC. The chain combines TRBV7-2 with TRBJ2-7; 8 positions match TRBD1. The CDR3 length is 12 residues. CDR1 is SGHTA and CDR2 is FQGNSA in the germline V gene. The V segment lost 5 bases and the J segment 4 bases; nucleotides outside the gene matches: 1.

The chain carries TRBV19 and TRBJ1-2; 9 bases fit TRBD1. This CDR3 is built from 15 residues. The trim removed 5 bases at V and 3 bases at J, leaving 7 bases unmatched. Per the germline V gene, CDR1 is LNHDA and CDR2 is SQIVND (reference sequence). CDR3 amino acids: CASSLRRTGDYGYTF. The CDR3 nucleotides are TGTGCCAGTAGTCTCCGTAGGACAGGGGACTATGGCTACACCTTC.

The rearrangement joins TRBV29-1 to TRBJ2-1; D possibly corresponds to TRBD2 (7 bases). The CDR3 length is 15 residues. CDR1 and CDR2 from the germline V gene are SQVTM and ANQGSEA. Trimming took off 1 base at V and 3 bases at J, with 13 bases between the two ends. CDR3 in amino acids: CSVEGSGGLYNEQFF. The CDR3 coding sequence is TGCAGCGTTGAAGGGTCGGGGGGCCTCTACAATGAGCAGTTCTTC.

CDR3 residues: CASSPGPGGAGGEKLFF. The CDR3, as DNA: TGCGCCAGCAGCCCCGGACCGGGGGGGGCGGGTGGCGAAAAACTGTTTTTT. This chain links TRBV5-1 with TRBJ1-4; perhaps TRBD1 as D (6 bases). Trimming stripped 4 bases from V and 8 bases from J, with 24 bases between. Germline loops: CDR1 SGHRS, CDR2 YFSETQ. The CDR3 has 17 amino acids.

This chain joins TRBV28 and TRBJ1-1; TRBD1 aligns across 8 bases. V lost 6 bases to trimming and J lost 11 bases; unmatched junction nucleotides: 5. Per germline, CDR1 MDHEN and CDR2 SYDVKM. The CDR3 spans 11 residues. The CDR3 coding sequence is TGTGCCAGCAGCGACTACAGGGGGGCTTTCTTT. Its protein product is CASSDYRGAFF.

The chain employs TRBV27 and TRBJ2-7; 8 bases map to TRBD1. The germline V gene encodes CDR1 MNHEY and CDR2 SMNVEV (reference sequence). The CDR3 consists of 15 residues. Germline trimming cut 6 bases from V and 0 bases from J; bases unmatched to any gene: 7. This CDR3 reads CASSRTGLSSYEQYF. CDR3 DNA sequence: TGTGCCAGCAGCCGGACAGGGTTAAGCTCCTACGAGCAGTACTTC.

The chain combines TRBV12-3 or TRBV12-4 with TRBJ1-1; D remains ambiguous. This CDR3 is 13 amino acids long. V was shortened by 7 bases and J by 0 bases, with 9 bases between the two germline ends. Here the CDR3 reads CASKRYMNTEAFF. The CDR3 nucleotides are TGTGCCAGCAAGCGCTACATGAACACTGAAGCTTTCTTT.

The chain links TRBV13 to TRBJ2-1; tentatively, D is TRBD2 (6 bases). V lost 5 bases and J lost 13, with 30 bases in between. The CDR3 extends over 17 amino acids. Germline CDR1 and CDR2: PRHDT and FYEKMQ (reference sequence). Here the CDR3 DNA reads TGTGCCAGCAGCACCCGAGACGGGGGAGACCCCTCGGGGAGCCAGTTCTTC. This sequence encodes CASSTRDGGDPSGSQFF.

This clone was detected a few times. The chain employs TRBV4-2 and TRBJ1-6; no firm D call. Per the germline V gene, CDR1 is LGHNA and CDR2 is YNFKEQ. V was pared by 0 bases and J by 9 bases, with 15 bases between. This CDR3 has 16 residues. The CDR3 DNA sequence: TGTGCCAGCAGCCAAGATACGCGGACCGGGAGTTCACCCCTCCACTTT. Its protein product is CASSQDTRTGSSPLHF.

V gene TRBV2 combines with J gene TRBJ2-3; TRBD2 might be the D (5 bases). The CDR3 loop spans 14 amino acids. Germline CDR1 is SNHLY and CDR2 is FYNNEI. V lost 3 bases, J lost 8 bases, and 15 bases lay in between. In DNA, the CDR3 is TGTGCCAGCAGTGACGGGGAACCCTCAGGTACGCAGTATTTT. This translates into CASSDGEPSGTQYF.

J is TRBJ2-6 and V is TRBV24-1; 9 bases are a match to TRBD1. CDR1 and CDR2 (germline): KGHDR, SFDVKD. Unmatched junction bases numbered 6, after V lost 4 bases and J lost 3 bases. The length of the CDR3 is 17 residues. CDR3 residues: CATSEGGTGFGANVLTF. The CDR3 DNA sequence: TGTGCCACCAGTGAAGGGGGGACAGGGTTTGGGGCCAACGTCCTGACTTTC.

The chain couples TRBV9 to TRBJ2-7; perhaps TRBD2 as D (5 bases). This CDR3 is 13 amino acids long. V was pared by 4 bases and J by 1 base, with 9 bases between. Germline V gene data show CDR1 as SGDLS and CDR2 as YYNGEE. CDR3 DNA sequence: TGTGCCAGCAGCTCCGGGGAATCCTACGAGCAGTACTTC. The encoded protein is CASSSGESYEQYF.

The genes are TRBV30 and TRBJ1-1, with TRBD1 as a possible D gene (5 bases). Trimming removed 2 bases from V and 4 bases from J, with 11 bases in between. Germline loops: CDR1 GTSNPN, CDR2 SVGIG (reference sequence). The CDR3 totals 13 residues. The chain's CDR3 is CAWSYGQVTEAFF. The CDR3 DNA is TGTGCCTGGAGTTATGGACAAGTCACTGAAGCTTTCTTT.

The chain couples TRBV5-1 to TRBJ1-2; D not resolved. Between the trimmed V and J ends, which lost 0 bases and 8 bases, there was a span of 14 bases. This CDR3 is 14 amino acids long. The germline V gene encodes CDR1 SGHRS and CDR2 YFSETQ. The CDR3 protein is CASSLDWVEEGYTF. DNA of the CDR3: TGCGCCAGCAGCTTGGATTGGGTAGAGGAGGGCTACACCTTC.

This chain joins TRBV5-1 and TRBJ1-2; D possibly corresponds to TRBD1 (5 bases). Trimming took off 3 bases at V and 6 bases at J, with 18 bases between the two ends. The CDR3 extends over 15 amino acids. The V gene's germline CDR1 is SGHRS and CDR2 YFSETQ. CDR3 in amino acids: CASSSRRGGGDGYTF. The CDR3 nucleotides read TGCGCCAGCAGCTCCCGGAGGGGCGGTGGGGATGGCTACACCTTC.

In this sample, this clone turned up once. This rearrangement joins TRBV6-1 to TRBJ1-1, with 8 bases identical to TRBD1. Trimming took 4 bases from V and 3 from J; bases not matched to a gene: 10. The CDR3 runs to 16 residues. The germline V gene has CDR1 MNHNS and CDR2 SASEGT. DNA of the CDR3: TGTGCCAGCAGTGGGACCTCTCAGGGGGCGCACACTGAAGCTTTCTTT. It specifies CASSGTSQGAHTEAFF.

V usage is TRBV2 and J usage is TRBJ1-4, with 8 bases that match TRBD1. This CDR3 contains 17 residues. Germline CDR1 reads SNHLY; CDR2 reads FYNNEI. J gave up 4 bases and V 5 bases, and 12 bases lay outside the gene matches. The CDR3 nucleotides read TGTGCCAGCAGTTATCCACCGAGCGACAGGGGTAATGAAAAACTGTTTTTT. It yields the protein CASSYPPSDRGNEKLFF. The full variable domain, completed using reference TRBV2 and TRBJ1-4, is EPEVTQTPSHQVTQMGQEVILRCVPISNHLYFYWYRQILGQKVEFLVSFYNNEISEKSEIFDDQFSVERPDGSNFTLKIRSTKLEDSAMYFCASSYPPSDRGNEKLFFGSGTQLSVL.